Presented here are 22 T cell receptor beta chains from one specimen sequenced in a study of cytomegalovirus exposure and HLA in healthy donors. PCR was performed using 60 Vbeta and 13 Jbeta primers. Repertoires were generated with immunoSEQ multiplex PCR, while TCRdb's copy carries only in-frame clones and drops some. The sample has 150,000 to 200,000 clones, around three quarters seen once. What was sequenced was PBMCs. Every receptor here comes from a woman aged 40 to 50 in good health and CMV-seronegative.

The chain combines TRBV6-5 with TRBJ2-5; 8 bases map to TRBD2. Germline V lookup: CDR1 MNHEY, CDR2 SVGAGI. J lost 5 bases, V lost 11 bases, and 10 bases had no gene match. CDR3 length equals 13 residues. The CDR3 DNA sequence: TGTGCCTCCCGAGCGGGAGCGGGGGAGACCCAGTACTTC. As protein: CASRAGAGETQYF.

This clone was counted only a few times. The CDR3 protein is CASSPGHTGANVLTF. CDR3 DNA: TGTGCCAGCAGCCCCGGACATACTGGGGCCAACGTCCTGACTTTC. The chain is built from TRBV7-9 and TRBJ2-6, with D possibly TRBD1 on 5 matching bases. CDR1 and CDR2 from the germline V gene are SEHNR and FQNEAQ (reference sequence). V dropped 5 bases and J dropped 2 bases, with 10 bases sitting between them. The CDR3 has 15 amino acids.

The chain recombines TRBV6-1 with TRBJ1-5; D is undetermined. Trimming stripped 6 bases from V and 0 bases from J, with 9 bases between. The CDR3 runs to 14 residues. Germline V gives CDR1 MNHNS, CDR2 SASEGT. This CDR3 reads CASREAISNQPQHF. CDR3 nucleotides: TGTGCCAGCAGGGAGGCAATTAGCAATCAGCCCCAGCATTTT.

The J gene is TRBJ2-1, the V gene TRBV5-1; 10 bases align to TRBD1. The CDR3 totals 14 residues. From germline, CDR1 is SGHRS and CDR2 YFSETQ. The J segment lost 5 bases and the V segment lost 5 bases, leaving 4 bases of the junction unmatched. This CDR3 reads CASRGTGAHNEQFF. The CDR3 nucleotides are TGCGCCAGCAGAGGGACAGGGGCCCACAATGAGCAGTTCTTC.

This chain joins TRBV18 and TRBJ2-5, with a possible D match to TRBD2 (7 bases). The CDR3 is 14 residues long. Per germline, CDR1 KGHSH and CDR2 LQKENI. With 3 bases removed from V and 3 bases from J, the gap between germline ends came to 11 bases. The CDR3 DNA follows: TGTGCCAGCTCACCGCGAGGGGGGGAAGAGACCCAGTACTTC. As protein: CASSPRGGEETQYF.

The V and J genes are TRBV6-1 and TRBJ1-3, with D unclear. V shed 2 bases and J shed 4 bases, with 9 bases lying between them. The CDR3 totals 14 residues. The V gene's germline CDR1 is MNHNS and CDR2 SASEGT. The CDR3 bases are TGTGCCAGCAGTGAACAAACAGCCGGAAACACCATATATTTT. It yields the protein CASSEQTAGNTIYF.

The sample holds one count of this clone. The chain combines TRBV30 with TRBJ2-3, with TRBD1 identical over 8 bases. The ends lost 6 bases at V and 5 bases at J; junction bases unmatched: 7. CDR3 size: 13 residues. Per the germline V gene, CDR1 is GTSNPN and CDR2 is SVGIG (reference sequence). The CDR3 is CACRTGMRDTQYF. The CDR3 DNA is TGTGCCTGTCGGACAGGGATGAGAGATACGCAGTATTTT. Full variable domain (outside the CDR3, taken from reference TRBV30 and TRBJ2-3): SQTIHQWPATLVQPVGSPLSLECTVEGTSNPNLYWYRQAAGRGLQLLFYSVGIGQISSEVPQNLSASRPQDRQFILSSKKLLLSDSGFYLCACRTGMRDTQYFGPGTRLTVL.

This clone has only a few counts. The chain uses TRBV27 and TRBJ1-5; TRBD1 is a possible D gene (6 bases). The CDR3 length is 15 residues. The V gene lost 3 bases and the J gene lost 0 bases, with 9 bases spanning the gap. CDR1 is MNHEY, CDR2 SMNVEV, per germline (reference sequence). CDR3: CASSLNRDSNQPQHF. The CDR3 bases are TGTGCCAGCAGTTTGAACAGGGATAGCAATCAGCCCCAGCATTTT.

The V call is TRBV29-1, the J call TRBJ1-2; perhaps TRBD1 as D (6 bases). V was trimmed by 8 bases and J by 4 bases, leaving 11 bases between them. The length of the CDR3 is 11 residues. CDR1 and CDR2 from the germline V gene are SQVTM and ANQGSEA. The CDR3 is CSSGGAYGYTF. In nucleotides, the CDR3 is TGCAGCAGTGGGGGGGCCTATGGCTACACCTTC.

The CDR3: CASSMASGREYQETQYF. Written as DNA, the CDR3 is TGTGCCAGTAGTATGGCTAGCGGGAGGGAGTACCAAGAGACCCAGTACTTC. The chain employs TRBV19 and TRBJ2-5; 12 nucleotides agree with TRBD2. The germline gives CDR1 LNHDA, CDR2 SQIVND (reference sequence). This CDR3 is built from 17 residues. After removal of 3 bases from V and 0 bases from J, the junction contained 5 bases not matched to a gene.

The rearrangement links TRBV30 to TRBJ1-5, with 8 nucleotides matching TRBD1. From germline, CDR1 is GTSNPN and CDR2 SVGIG (reference sequence). This CDR3 comprises 15 residues. Losses at the gene ends were 2 bases for V and 5 bases for J; bases not matched to a gene: 8. The CDR3 coding sequence is TGTGCCTGGAGTCGGGACAGGTCAGGGGATCAGCCCCAGCATTTT. It encodes CAWSRDRSGDQPQHF.

V usage is TRBV5-6 and J usage is TRBJ1-2, with 8 bases fitting TRBD1. The germline gives CDR1 SGHDT, CDR2 YYEEEE. CDR3 length: 15 amino acids. V lost 2 bases, J lost 8 bases, and 11 bases stayed unmatched. DNA of the CDR3: TGTGCCAGCAGCTTATTATCAGGGGGCGCTGAAGGCTACACCTTC. Residues: CASSLLSGGAEGYTF.

The rearrangement links TRBV19 to TRBJ2-2, with TRBD1 matching 7 bases. This CDR3 contains 15 residues. The germline V gene encodes CDR1 LNHDA and CDR2 SQIVND (reference sequence). V shed 1 base and J 5 bases; nucleotides not matched to a gene: 4. The CDR3 reads CASSIGRQGTGELFF. CDR3 sequence (DNA): TGTGCCAGTAGTATAGGGAGACAGGGAACCGGGGAGCTGTTTTTT.

The chain links TRBV11-3 to TRBJ2-2; a possible D gene is TRBD1 (5 bases). CDR3 length equals 14 residues. CDR1 is SGHNT and CDR2 is YENEEA in the germline V gene. The germline V and J ends were trimmed by 4 bases and 0 bases, with 6 bases remaining between them. The CDR3 sequence is CASSSTANTGELFF. In DNA form, the CDR3 reads TGTGCCAGCAGCTCGACAGCGAACACCGGGGAGCTGTTTTTT. Full variable domain (remainder filled in from reference TRBV11-3 and TRBJ2-2): EAGVVQSPRYKIIEKKQPVAFWCNPISGHNTLYWYLQNLGQGPELLIRYENEEAVDDSQLPKDRFSAERLKGVDSTLKIQPAELGDSAVYLCASSSTANTGELFFGEGSRLTVL.

This clone was observed once. This rearrangement joins TRBV13 to TRBJ2-7; tentatively, D is TRBD1 (5 bases). Trimming took off 3 bases at V and 2 bases at J, with 11 bases between the two ends. The CDR3 is 14 amino acids. Per germline, CDR1 PRHDT and CDR2 FYEKMQ (reference sequence). In DNA, the CDR3 is TGTGCCAGCAGCTTGGTCGAAGGGGCCTACGAGCAGTACTTC. Its protein is CASSLVEGAYEQYF.

This chain links TRBV10-2 with TRBJ2-5; TRBD2 matches 10 bases. The V segment lost 7 bases and the J segment 5 bases; nucleotides outside the gene matches: 13. This CDR3 has 16 amino acids. Germline V CDR1 and CDR2: WSHSY, SAAADI. DNA of the CDR3: TGCGCCAGCAAGTGGGCTAGCGGGAGCGATGGGGAGACCCAGTACTTC. This sequence encodes CASKWASGSDGETQYF.

The V call is TRBV6-5, the J call TRBJ1-1; a possible D gene is TRBD1 (6 bases). This CDR3 has 12 residues. V was cut by 7 bases and J by 3 bases, with 9 bases left in between. The germline V gene encodes CDR1 MNHEY and CDR2 SVGAGI. In nucleotides, the CDR3 is TGTGCCAGCAAGGGGGATTACACTGAAGCTTTCTTT. Translation gives CASKGDYTEAFF.

V and J are TRBV6-1 and TRBJ2-5, with 7 bases aligning to TRBD1. This CDR3 spans 15 amino acids. Germline V gene sequence: CDR1 MNHNS, CDR2 SASEGT. V lost 4 bases to trimming and J lost 4 bases; unmatched junction nucleotides: 9. The CDR3 here is CASSVGQTGRETQYF. DNA for the CDR3: TGTGCCAGCAGTGTCGGCCAGACAGGGAGAGAGACCCAGTACTTC.

The chain couples TRBV6-5 to TRBJ1-4; 7 bases align to TRBD1. With 5 bases clipped from V and 0 bases from J, the junction kept 3 bases outside the gene matches. The CDR3 consists of 15 residues. Germline V gene lookup returns CDR1 MNHEY and CDR2 SVGAGI. The CDR3 nucleotides read TGTGCCAGCAGTATTCAGGGGGCAACTAATGAAAAACTGTTTTTT. It yields the protein CASSIQGATNEKLFF.

This chain connects TRBV5-1 to TRBJ2-7, with 9 bases fitting TRBD1. The CDR3 contains 15 residues. The V gene end was trimmed by 2 bases and the J gene end by 7 bases; junction bases not matched to a gene: 10. CDR1 is SGHRS, CDR2 YFSETQ, per germline. The CDR3 DNA sequence: TGCGCCAGCAGCTTCGCCGGGACAGGGCAATGGGAGCAGTACTTC. It codes for CASSFAGTGQWEQYF.

This clone has a single count. The chain recombines TRBV30 with TRBJ2-2; 7 nucleotides line up with TRBD2. Trimming cost V 0 bases and J 0 bases; bases outside gene matches: 10. The CDR3 loop spans 18 amino acids. Germline values: CDR1 GTSNPN, CDR2 SVGIG (reference sequence). DNA for the CDR3: TGTGCCTGGAGTGTATTAAGAGTGAGCGGGACGAACACCGGGGAGCTGTTTTTT. This sequence encodes CAWSVLRVSGTNTGELFF.

This clone has a single count. The J gene is TRBJ1-2, the V gene TRBV27; 9 bases agree with TRBD1. The CDR3 consists of 14 residues. CDR1 is MNHEY and CDR2 is SMNVEV in the germline V gene (reference sequence). After removal of 5 bases from V and 8 bases from J, the junction contained 9 bases not matched to a gene. The CDR3 loop reads CASSPLTGGGGYTF. The CDR3 DNA reads TGTGCCAGCAGTCCCCTTACAGGGGGCGGAGGCTACACCTTC.